This T cell receptor (beta chain) comes out of a study of T cell repertoires in cytomegalovirus infection. Many counts were recorded for this clonotype. What it binds is unknown. TCRdb passed the reads through MiXCR, listing each CDR3 protein once. This sample carries 450,000 to 550,000 distinct CDR3 sequences, 16% of them seen once, and the ten largest clones take roughly 25%. Study-level findings and limits: Adding up the frequency of public TCR beta families identified people who carried CMV plus the relevant HLA. The response measured ex vivo was dominated by TCR beta clonotypes (HLA-C-restricted and CMV-specific).

Material for sequencing was CD8+ T cells from PBMCs. The TCR sequence derives from a human donor in good health (CMV status not recorded). Some clones in this sample may be carry-over from other donors' samples.

CDR3 sequence (DNA): TGTGCCAGCAGCTTAGGTGGGGAGGGGAAATACAATGAGCAGTTCTTC. The encoded protein is CASSLGGEGKYNEQFF. The chain joins TRBV11-2 to TRBJ2-1; 7 bases line up with TRBD2. J gave up 4 bases and V 1 base, and 7 bases lay outside the gene matches. The V gene's germline CDR1 is SGHAT and CDR2 FQNNGV. This CDR3 contains 16 residues.